Listed below are T cell receptor beta chains from one sample, sequenced in a study of shared T cell receptors in the human thymus. Method: immunoSEQ multiplex PCR; TCRdb's copy keeps in-frame clones and lacks some. Of about 660,000 clones detected, around 87% appear once; the ten largest clones hold 0.008% to 0.011%. These data also formed part of another study, on human thymus T cells.

The sample was thymocytes. The receptor source for this set is a boy younger than two with a congenital heart defect. The CDR3 runs from the conserved cysteine through the conserved F or W. The D gene is left open where the match is weak. Size is stated for part of the rows, as once, few or many counts, or as a class when the clone is expanded.

TRBJ2-1	TRBD2	TRBV4-1	.	TGCGCCAGCAGCCAAGCAGCGACTAGCGTCCCATCGGGGAATGAGCAGTTCTTC	CASSQAATSVPSGNEQFF
TRBJ2-7	.	TRBV7-9	few	TGTGCCAGCAGCTTTGCGGAGAGGGCGAACGAGCAGTACTTC	CASSFAERANEQYF
TRBJ2-1	TRBD2	TRBV28	.	TGTGCCAGCAGTTTACCTAAGCGGGACCAACCCTACAATGAGCAGTTCTTC	CASSLPKRDQPYNEQFF
TRBJ2-5	.	TRBV4-2	.	TGTGCCAGCAGCCAAGATGGGGCTGACAGGGAGACCCAGTACTTC	CASSQDGADRETQYF
TRBJ1-2	.	TRBV4-1	.	TGCGCCAGCAGCGAAGCGGGGTTCGGCTATGGCTACACCTTC	CASSEAGFGYGYTF
TRBJ2-1	TRBD2	TRBV19	.	TGTGCCAGTAGTATAGTGGGACTAGCGGGTACCTACAATGAGCAGTTCTTC	CASSIVGLAGTYNEQFF
TRBJ1-2	.	TRBV19	.	TGTGCCAGTAGTTTCAGTCCGGGACACAACTATGGCTACACCTTC	CASSFSPGHNYGYTF
TRBJ2-1	.	TRBV30	.	TGTGCCTGGAGTGGTACCCCCCCCACGGGGGACTCCTACAATGAGCAGTTCTTC	CAWSGTPPTGDSYNEQFF
TRBJ1-1	.	TRBV19	once	TGTGCCAGTAGTCCCGGGTCGAGGAACACTGAAGCTTTCTTT	CASSPGSRNTEAFF
TRBJ2-3	.	TRBV19	.	TGTGCCTCACACCACAGGGACCACAGCACAGATACGCAGTATTTT	CASHHRDHSTDTQYF
TRBJ1-4	.	TRBV7-2	once	TGTGCCAGCAGCCGACGGGGTAATGAAAAACTGTTTTTT	CASSRRGNEKLFF
TRBJ2-7	TRBD2	TRBV19	.	TGTGCCAGTAGTCCCGGGGGGGACATCTACGAGCAGTACTTC	CASSPGGDIYEQYF
TRBJ2-1	TRBD2	TRBV6-4	.	TGTGCCAGCAGTGATTCACTAGCGGGAGGCTACAATGAGCAGTTCTTC	CASSDSLAGGYNEQFF
TRBJ1-4	.	TRBV2	.	TGTGCCAGCAGTGAGTCAGGCCTTATCTGGATTTTT	CASSESGLIWIF
TRBJ2-7	.	TRBV18	.	TGTGCCAGCTCACAGCACAGGTGTCAAGACTCCTACGAGCAGTACTTC	CASSQHRCQDSYEQYF
TRBJ1-1	.	TRBV12-5	.	TGTGCTAGTGGTCTCCCGTTTGGGGGGATGAACACTGAAGCTTTCTTT	CASGLPFGGMNTEAFF
TRBJ2-3	TRBD2	TRBV2	.	TGTGCCGGACGTGGGCGGGAGTACCCAGATACGCAGTATTTT	CAGRGREYPDTQYF
TRBJ2-1	TRBD2	TRBV5-1	.	TGCGCCAGCAGCCCTCCGGGGGGAGGGCTTAAGAATGAGCAGTTCTTC	CASSPPGGGLKNEQFF
TRBJ2-7	.	TRBV6-9	once	TGTGCCAGTGGGCCTCTGTCGGAACCCTACGAGCAGTACTTC	CASGPLSEPYEQYF
TRBJ1-2	.	TRBV19	few	TGTGCCAGTAGTACCATCCAGGGTTCCTATGGCTACACCTTC	CASSTIQGSYGYTF
TRBJ2-1	TRBD2	TRBV7-8	.	TGTGCCAGCAGCTTAGATGGGGAGGGGACTAGCGGCCCCCGAACGGACAATGAGCAGTTCTTC	CASSLDGEGTSGPRTDNEQFF
TRBJ2-5	TRBD1	TRBV25-1	.	TGTGCCAGCGGGGGACAGGGAGTACAAGAGACCCAGTACTTC	CASGGQGVQETQYF
TRBJ2-7	.	TRBV4-3	.	TGCGCCAGCAGCCAAGATTACAGGAGGGCGGGACCGACCTACGAGCAGTACTTC	CASSQDYRRAGPTYEQYF
TRBJ1-4	.	TRBV13	.	TGTGCCAGCAGCTTTCTAGCCCGATCCTCGGCCCCGGGGGGTGAAAAACTGTTTTTT	CASSFLARSSAPGGEKLFF
TRBJ1-3	.	TRBV28	.	TGTGCCAGCAGTTTCGCTCGGGCTGGAAACACCATATATTTT	CASSFARAGNTIYF
TRBJ1-1	.	TRBV27	.	TGTGCCAGCAGTCCCGGACACCCACCAATAAGGGACACTGAAGCTTTCTTT	CASSPGHPPIRDTEAFF
TRBJ2-1	.	TRBV9	.	TGTGCCAGCAGCGTAGCGGTCAGGGGCTCCTACAATGAGCAGTTCTTC	CASSVAVRGSYNEQFF
TRBJ2-7	TRBD2	TRBV11-3	.	TGTGCCAGCAGCTTAGAGGCGGGAGGGCCCTCGTACGAGCAGTACTTC	CASSLEAGGPSYEQYF
TRBJ1-4	.	TRBV4-3	.	TGCGCCAGCAGCCAAGACCAGGGCGCGGATGAAAAACTGTTTTTT	CASSQDQGADEKLFF